This TCR beta chain was observed in a study of cytomegalovirus exposure and HLA in healthy donors listed by TCRdb under 2017. Regarding the study in general: In an earlier analysis of several hundred of the donors, 276 Gb of sequence data and roughly 100 million unique TCR beta sequences from about 179 million T cells were reported. About 280 gigabases of sequencing data and approximately 85 million unique TCR sequences were included in an early release covering roughly 700 HLA-typed donors. Of the roughly 430 genotyped donors, around 81% fell in the genetic ancestry cluster associated with self-reported Caucasian donors. The study was designed to test whether signatures of past pathogen exposure could be identified by cataloging public T cell receptors. The study profiled the T cell repertoires of 500 to 800 subjects by immunosequencing and related them to cytomegalovirus serostatus. Along with the roughly 700-subject first cohort, a separate validation cohort of approximately 110 different subjects was used. To predict cytomegalovirus infection status, the study brought together high-throughput TCR immunosequencing, statistical association of individual TCRs with disease status, and machine learning. A later analysis re-examined previously published TCR beta repertoires from more than 650 donors and added high-resolution HLA genotyping to investigate patterns of TCR occurrence. The later analysis used no new phenotypic data to find candidate immune exposures, relying instead on TCR beta sequences and their occurrence across donors. In an earlier analysis of a few hundred of the donors, high-throughput TCR beta sequencing was used to judge whether each TCR beta V gene segment behaved as functional or pseudogenic. Donor age, sex, ethnicity and CMV serostatus were compiled alongside the repertoire data. A later genetic analysis took genome-wide SNP genotypes for about 55% of the 666 donors and used that subset as a discovery cohort. All discovery cohort repertoires had been generated using a single sequencing platform. Class I and class II HLA loci were covered by the typing at four-digit resolution. Typing coverage varied by locus: roughly 629-640 donors for A, B, C, DRB1 and DQB1; approximately 500 for DQA1; over 600 for DPA1; 400 to 480 for DPB1. Several DR-DQ haplotypes were treated as single units for association and clustering because of strong linkage in the cohort. Across about 370 genotyped donors of the cohort, an average of roughly 250,000 unique TCR beta nucleotide sequences per donor were sequenced, and roughly a sixth of those sequences were non-productive. General findings and caveats noted by the study authors: A later analysis found that TCR association rates varied across HLA loci, with DRB1 alleles showing the most associated TCRs and HLA-C alleles the fewest. A few of the identified cytomegalovirus-associated TCR beta chains were confirmed in vitro to be specific for cytomegalovirus antigens. Because HLA typing was missing for some donors at each locus, association tests included only the typed subset. Most TCR sequences were seen in very few donors, while some public TCRs were found in many individuals. A later analysis reported that several top co-occurrence clusters appeared linked to parvovirus B19, influenza, CMV and Epstein-Barr virus. Broadly in line with IMGT annotations, most TCR beta V segments showed up in productive rearrangements about 90% or about 30% of the time in an earlier analysis of around 550 of the donors. According to a later genetic analysis, donors in an Asian-associated ancestry cluster had fewer N-insertions in productive TCRs than the roughly 670-donor mean. The study listed 150 to 200 TCR beta chains as associated with cytomegalovirus. The earlier analysis of about 600 of the donors excluded around 17 rarely observed V segments, including chromosome 9 orphons, because counts were too low. Some IMGT-functional V segments, including TRBV6-2 and TRBV6-3, could not be distinguished by the 87-base-pair reads and were therefore excluded. In this cohort, only TCR beta chains were sequenced, and detectable features were limited by the absence of alpha or paired-chain data. A further reported finding was that TCR beta sequences accurately predicted the HLA-A and HLA-B alleles for most subjects in the first cohort. The authors suggested that the approach could potentially be generalized to other disease states and immunological phenotypes. CMV serostatus was the only immune exposure information available for the cohort. An association between a missense DCLRE1C variant and V-gene and J-gene trimming of TCR beta chains was found in a later genetic analysis and replicated in an independent cohort. Assigning TCR associations to individual alleles was difficult when HLA alleles, especially DR and DQ, strongly co-occurred. Compared with equally common non-associated chains, HLA-associated TCR beta chains in a later analysis were more clonally expanded and had lower generation probabilities. A later analysis found that most CMV-associated TCR beta chains appeared HLA-restricted, with HLA associations seemingly driven largely by CMV exposure. The classifier was reported to diagnose cytomegalovirus status with high specificity and sensitivity in both the original cohort and the validation cohort. Presence/absence analyses assumed roughly uniform sequencing depth across donors, an assumption that may not hold. A cluster of highly shared sequence variants was judged likely to represent a technical artifact of the sequencing pipeline. Specific HLA alleles were associated with more than 15,000 TCR beta sequences at a false discovery rate of 0.05 in a later analysis. Linkage disequilibrium might explain the correlated functional status among segregating V segments, but an unknown experimental factor could not be excluded.

Library method: the immunoSEQ multiplex PCR assay. For the multiplex PCR, a mixture combining 60 forward primers for TCR Vbeta segments and 13 reverse primers for TCR Jbeta segments was used. The CDR3 region of rearranged TCR beta genes was amplified from genomic DNA by a multiplex PCR assay. The Illumina HiSeq System was used to sequence the amplified TCR beta libraries as 87-base-pair reads. The study's own analysis went as follows. A later analysis tallied tens of millions of unique TCR beta chains across the 660 or so repertoires, and roughly 11 million of those chains were shared by two or more donors. Raw reads were error-corrected and collapsed into unique sequences with a nearest-neighbor algorithm that merged closely related sequences to remove PCR and sequencing errors. To assign V, D and J gene segments, CDR3 sequences were aligned to IMGT reference sequences. For a sequence to be retained, at least a six-nucleotide match to both a V gene segment and a J gene segment was required. Rearrangements were classified as productive when the CDR3 lacked stop codons and remained in frame with V and J, and all other rearrangements were classified as non-productive. CDR3 was defined by IMGT convention, running from the second conserved V-encoded cysteine to the conserved J-encoded phenylalanine. In an earlier analysis of more than 550 of the donors, sequences lacking an unambiguous match to a single V gene segment were excluded. In an earlier analysis of 450 to 750 of the donors, a V segment was called functional when productive rearrangements were above 56.7%, and segregating when the standard deviation between donors exceeded 5%. To diagnose cytomegalovirus status from the catalog of TCR beta chain sequences, a statistical classification framework was built. In a later analysis, TCR nucleotide sequences were compared against IMGT/GENE-DB human TR gene sequences so that V and J genes could be assigned. In a later analysis, CDR3 sequences and most-parsimonious VDJ recombination scenarios were assigned using the TCRdist pipeline. In a later analysis, each TCR beta chain was defined by its CDR3 amino acid sequence together with its V-gene family, and reads lacking a unique V-gene family were excluded. As a way to deal with suspected cross-contamination and a sequencing artifact, a later analysis dropped 640 or so nucleotide sequences that were highly shared and had low generation probability. A later analysis calculated a clonal expansion index for each public chain from normalized within-repertoire ranks of inferred template counts. In a later analysis, generation probabilities were computed using a VDJ recombination model fitted to out-of-frame rearrangements, and the results were checked against IGoR. Hypergeometric tests were used in a later analysis to score TCR-TCR, TCR-HLA and TCR-CMV co-occurrence, with a repertoire-size bias correction applied to the TCR pairs. False discovery rates were estimated in a later analysis by permuting HLA or CMV assignments 20 times. A later analysis grouped co-occurring TCRs with DBSCAN, adding TCRdist sequence similarity when clustering within HLA-allele-positive subsets. Co-occurrence clustering excluded repertoires with fewer than 30,000 or more than 120,000 public chains, plus five with anomalous nucleotide sharing. The source is immuneACCESS, and TCRdb retained only in-frame sequences with V and J called. Part of the clones is not carried over; for the studies checked, unresolved V genes explain less than half of this, and the remainder is unexplained. That table supplies the V and J calls and clone size; D and trimming were determined from the DNA. This sample holds approximately 120,000 clones; 75% to 80% were observed only once. Jointly, the top ten make up 12% of the sample.

For this clone: Its recognized antigen is unknown. Nothing much larger sits one base from this clone, and base qualities are not available.

Between the V and J ends, shortened by 7 bases and 5 bases respectively, the junction contains 21 bases. The CDR3, from cysteine to phenylalanine, totals 16 residues. The only DNA kept is the CDR3, 48 bases in frame from the first base. From a lookup of the germline V gene, CDR1 and CDR2 are SGHRS and YFSETQ. The cohort consisted of 666 healthy bone marrow donors. Cohort members were all nominally healthy when sampled, although unrecorded immune exposures were likely present. The donor tested CMV seropositive and was one of the 289 seropositive cohort members. A peripheral blood sample was collected from each donor, and TCR beta sequencing was performed on peripheral blood mononuclear cells. The Qiagen DNeasy Blood Extraction Kit was used to extract genomic DNA from the blood cell samples.

Material for sequencing was PBMCs. The rearrangement combines TRBV5-1 with TRBJ2-2; TRBD2 might be the D gene, on 8 matching bases. This TCR derives from a woman in her 40s in good health and CMV-seropositive. The CDR3 amino acid sequence is: CASSRRGDSGTGELFF. In nucleotide form, the sequence is TGCGCCAGCTCGAGGCGGGGGGACAGCGGAACCGGGGAGCTGTTTTTT.